This TCR beta chain was sequenced for a study of cytomegalovirus exposure and HLA in healthy donors. Study background: For the roughly 400 genotyped donors, 75% to 90% fell within the Caucasian-associated ancestry cluster. Study findings and constraints: A later analysis reportedly found that, within productive TCRs, an Asian-associated ancestry cluster had fewer N-insertions than the mean observed across the approximately 690 donors. In a later analysis, parvovirus B19, influenza, CMV and Epstein-Barr virus appeared linked to several top co-occurrence clusters.

On this clone: Its antigen is as yet unknown. One end of the junction fails to match germline, which may point to a read error. At the DNA level, this CDR3 is encoded by other sequences in the same sample as well.

60 Vbeta and 13 Jbeta primers were used in PCR. TCRdb's copy holds only in-frame clones and misses some; the assay was immunoSEQ multiplex PCR. The repertoire consists of approximately 150,000 clones, with around two thirds occurring once and the leading ten covering 8% to 13%. CDR1 and CDR2 from the germline V gene are MNHNY and SVGAGI (reference sequence). This CDR3 region has 16 residues. The genes are TRBV6-6 and TRBJ2-3, with 13 bases aligning to TRBD2. The clonotype comes from a man aged 30-40 years in good health and CMV-seropositive. The sequenced sample was PBMCs. In nucleotides, the CDR3 is TGCGCCAGCAAAGACGCGGGACTAGCGGGAACAGATACGCAGTATTTT. It encodes CASKDAGLAGTDTQYF.